This T cell receptor (beta chain) was captured by sequencing in a study of identical twins. Study results and caveats: Clonotypes of the beta chain that were abundant in cord blood carried fewer insertions (memory repertoires showed none).

Each CDR3 protein is one row after TCRdb ran MiXCR on the 5' RACE reads. The sample lists roughly 750,000 distinct CDR3 sequences; 21% were seen once. The CDR3 totals 15 residues. Germline CDR1 reads SGHDT; CDR2 reads YYEEEE. Between the trimmed V and J ends, which lost 3 bases and 1 base, there was a span of 13 bases. A note on this clonotype: Antigen specificity is unknown.

These records were also assigned to another study, of T cells expressing NK-cell markers. As reported in that work: The TCR beta repertoires originated in sorted CD3+CD56+NKG2C+, CD3+CD56+NKG2C- and CD3+CD56-NKG2C+ T cells.

What was sequenced was PBMCs. The sequence came from a woman younger than 35 in good health. V and J are TRBV5-6 and TRBJ2-5; D gene ambiguous. The CDR3 DNA follows: TGTGCCAGCAGCTCCCGCCGAAGAACCCAAGAGACCCAGTACTTC. This gives the protein CASSSRRRTQETQYF.